This T cell receptor (beta chain) was obtained from a study of blood T cell repertoires in COVID-19. On the study more broadly: Nucleic acid was either cDNA or gDNA, and it came from T cells, B-cell-depleted T cells, or PBMCs.

Here immunoSEQ multiplex PCR was the method, and the copy in TCRdb shows in-frame clones only, minus some. The sample contains some 270,000 clones, 89% of which appear only once. Trimming removed 2 bases at V and 4 bases at J, with 8 bases between. The germline V gene has CDR1 ENHRY and CDR2 SYGVKD. CDR3 length: 14 amino acids. This clone was counted once. Specimen: peripheral blood. The TCR sequence derives from a woman aged 35 to 49 who had recovered from COVID-19. The V gene is TRBV10-3, the J gene TRBJ1-4; perhaps TRBD1 as D (5 bases). The DNA of the CDR3 is TGTGCCATCAGTGAGGGGGGACTTAATGAAAAACTGTTTTTT. Translating it yields CAISEGGLNEKLFF.